These T cell receptor beta chains were read from a single sample in a study of control samples from healthy donors and cancer patients. Produced via immunoSEQ multiplex PCR; TCRdb's table is partial and in-frame only. The sample shows 110,000 to 150,000 clones, 80% to 95% of them seen only once. Sequencing was done on a sample of blood. The receptors here all came from a man under 40 in good health. The CDR3 runs from the conserved cysteine through the conserved F or W. The D gene is left open where the match is weak. Clone size is stated in some rows and not others, as once, few, many or a class when expanded.

j_call,clone_size,v_call,d_call,cdr3_aa,cdr3_nt
TRBJ2-1,.,TRBV24-1,TRBD2,CATGSGLAGGHNEQFF,TGTGCCACCGGCTCGGGACTAGCGGGAGGCCACAATGAGCAGTTCTTC
TRBJ1-6,.,TRBV5-4,TRBD1,CASRETTGDFSPLHF,TGTGCCAGCAGGGAAACTACAGGGGATTTTTCACCCCTCCACTTT
TRBJ2-4,.,TRBV9,.,CASSVEGGQKYF,TGTGCCAGCAGCGTAGAAGGGGGGCAAAAGTACTTC
TRBJ2-1,few,TRBV6-4,TRBD2,CASSHGTSGGEQFF,TGTGCCAGCAGTCACGGGACTAGCGGCGGTGAGCAGTTCTTC
TRBJ1-2,.,TRBV11-3,.,CASSLDERHRGTF,TGTGCCAGCAGCTTAGACGAGCGACATCGAGGAACCTTC
TRBJ1-2,.,TRBV28,TRBD1,CASSDTGQGAHGYTF,TGTGCCAGCAGTGATACGGGACAGGGGGCCCATGGCTACACCTTC
TRBJ2-7,.,TRBV7-9,TRBD1,CASSNRDRTYSYEQYF,TGTGCCAGCAGCAACCGGGACAGGACTTACTCCTACGAGCAGTACTTC
TRBJ2-1,.,TRBV11-2,TRBD2,CASSSGLAVRAYNEQFF,TGTGCCAGCAGCTCTGGACTAGCGGTTAGGGCCTACAATGAGCAGTTCTTC
TRBJ1-1,.,TRBV28,.,CASSSPATGNTEAFF,TGTGCCAGCAGTTCCCCTGCCACAGGGAACACTGAAGCTTTCTTT
TRBJ2-1,few,TRBV6-4,.,CASSDSQGSYNEQFF,TGTGCCAGCAGTGACTCGCAAGGATCCTACAATGAGCAGTTCTTC
TRBJ1-6,.,TRBV6-4,.,CASSELGEGSPLHF,TGTGCCAGCAGTGAACTAGGGGAGGGTTCACCCCTCCACTTT
TRBJ2-7,medium-sized,TRBV19,.,CASSPQSGDFREQYF,TGTGCCAGTAGTCCACAGAGTGGAGATTTCCGCGAGCAGTACTTC
TRBJ2-2,few,TRBV23-1,TRBD2,CASSQIGGLAGERATGELFF,TGCGCCAGCAGTCAAATCGGAGGGCTAGCGGGAGAACGGGCCACCGGGGAGCTGTTTTTT
TRBJ2-3,once,TRBV29-1,TRBD1,CSSWTGGADTQYF,TGCAGCTCGTGGACAGGGGGTGCAGATACGCAGTATTTT
TRBJ1-1,.,TRBV27,.,CASSARAGRNTEAFF,TGTGCCAGCAGTGCGCGGGCAGGGCGGAACACTGAAGCTTTCTTT